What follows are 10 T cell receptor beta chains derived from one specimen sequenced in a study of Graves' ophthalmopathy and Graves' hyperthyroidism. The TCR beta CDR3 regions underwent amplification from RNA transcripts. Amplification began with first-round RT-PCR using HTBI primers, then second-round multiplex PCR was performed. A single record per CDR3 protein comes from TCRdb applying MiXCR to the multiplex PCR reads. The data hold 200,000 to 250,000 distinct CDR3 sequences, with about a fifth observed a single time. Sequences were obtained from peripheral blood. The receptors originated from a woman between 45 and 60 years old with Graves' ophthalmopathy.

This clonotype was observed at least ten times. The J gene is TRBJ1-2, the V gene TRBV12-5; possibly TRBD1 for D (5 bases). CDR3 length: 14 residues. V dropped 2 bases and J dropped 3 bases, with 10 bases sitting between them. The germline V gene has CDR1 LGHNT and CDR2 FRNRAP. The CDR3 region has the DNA TGTGCTAGTGGTTTGTCGGGGACCGACTATGGCTACACCTTC. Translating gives CASGLSGTDYGYTF.

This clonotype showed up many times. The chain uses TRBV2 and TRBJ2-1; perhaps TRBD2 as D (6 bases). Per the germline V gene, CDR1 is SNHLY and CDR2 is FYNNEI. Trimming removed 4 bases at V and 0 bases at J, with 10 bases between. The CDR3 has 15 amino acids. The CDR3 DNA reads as TGTGCCAGCAGTGCTGACGGGAGCTCCTACAATGAGCAGTTCTTC. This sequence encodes CASSADGSSYNEQFF.

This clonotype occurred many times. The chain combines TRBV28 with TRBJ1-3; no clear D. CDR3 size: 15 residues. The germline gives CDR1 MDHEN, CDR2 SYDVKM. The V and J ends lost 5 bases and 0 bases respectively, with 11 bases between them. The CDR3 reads CASSPADNSGNTIYF. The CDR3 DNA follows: TGTGCCAGCAGTCCGGCGGATAACTCTGGAAACACCATATATTTT.

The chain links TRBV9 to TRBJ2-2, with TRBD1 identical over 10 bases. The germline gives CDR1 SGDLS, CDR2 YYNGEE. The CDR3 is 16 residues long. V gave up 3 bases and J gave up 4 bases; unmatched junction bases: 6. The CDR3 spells CASSGTGGHPTGELFF. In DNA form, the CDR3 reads TGTGCCAGCAGCGGGACAGGGGGACACCCCACCGGGGAGCTGTTTTTT. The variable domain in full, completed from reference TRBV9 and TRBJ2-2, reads DSGVTQTPKHLITATGQRVTLRCSPRSGDLSVYWYQQSLDQGLQFLIQYYNGEERAKGNILERFSAQQFPDLHSELNLSSLELGDSALYFCASSGTGGHPTGELFFGEGSRLTVL.

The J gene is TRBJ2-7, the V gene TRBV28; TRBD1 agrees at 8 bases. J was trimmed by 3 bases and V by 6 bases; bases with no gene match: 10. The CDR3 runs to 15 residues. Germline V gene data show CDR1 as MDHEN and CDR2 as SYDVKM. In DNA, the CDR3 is TGTGCCAGCAGCCGAGGGACAGGAGCGTTCTACGAGCAGTACTTC. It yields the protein CASSRGTGAFYEQYF.

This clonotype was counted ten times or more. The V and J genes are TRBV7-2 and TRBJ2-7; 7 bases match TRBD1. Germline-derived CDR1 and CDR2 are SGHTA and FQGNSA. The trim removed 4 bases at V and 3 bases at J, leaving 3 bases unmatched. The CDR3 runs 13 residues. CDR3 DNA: TGTGCCAGCAGCTGGAGACAGGGCTACGAGCAGTACTTC. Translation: CASSWRQGYEQYF.

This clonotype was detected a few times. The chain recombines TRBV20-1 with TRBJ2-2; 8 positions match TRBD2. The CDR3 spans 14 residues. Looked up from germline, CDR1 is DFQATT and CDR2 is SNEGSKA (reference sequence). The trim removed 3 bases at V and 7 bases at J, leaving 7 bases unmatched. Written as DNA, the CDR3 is TGCAGTGCTAGCGAAGCGGGAGCCGGCGGGGAGCTGTTTTTT. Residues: CSASEAGAGGELFF.

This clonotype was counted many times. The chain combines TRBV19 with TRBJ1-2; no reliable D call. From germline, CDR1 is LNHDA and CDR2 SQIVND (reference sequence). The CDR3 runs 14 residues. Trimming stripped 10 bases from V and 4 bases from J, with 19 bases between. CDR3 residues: CATLPPVRSYGYTF. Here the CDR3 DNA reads TGTGCCACTCTCCCTCCGGTTCGGAGCTATGGCTACACCTTC.

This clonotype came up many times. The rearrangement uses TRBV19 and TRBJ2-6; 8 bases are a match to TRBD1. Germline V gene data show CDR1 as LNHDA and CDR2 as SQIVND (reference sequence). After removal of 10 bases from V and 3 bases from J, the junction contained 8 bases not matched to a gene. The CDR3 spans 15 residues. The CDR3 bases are TGTGCCACCCGGACAGGGAAGAGTGGGGCCAACGTCCTGACTTTC. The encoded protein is CATRTGKSGANVLTF.

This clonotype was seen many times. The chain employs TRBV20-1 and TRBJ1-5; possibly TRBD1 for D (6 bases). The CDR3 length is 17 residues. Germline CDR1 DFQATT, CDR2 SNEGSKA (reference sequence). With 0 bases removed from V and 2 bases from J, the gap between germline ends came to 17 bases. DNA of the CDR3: TGCAGTGCTAGAGACCAAACAAGGGACATCGGCAATCAGCCCCAGCATTTT. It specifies CSARDQTRDIGNQPQHF.